Following are 22 T cell receptor beta chains from one sample sequenced in a study of T-cell memory formation after mild COVID-19. TCRdb itself ran the 5' RACE reads through MiXCR, one entry per CDR3 protein. The data contain roughly 280,000 distinct CDR3 sequences, roughly 8.2% of them seen just once; the ten biggest clones take up approximately 22%. Material: PBMCs or a T cell subset sorted from them (not recorded which). The source is a man between 18 and 29 years old who had mild COVID-19 (a few samples of this study predate the infection). Cell type and time point are not known.

This clonotype was seen a few times. The chain links TRBV6-2 or TRBV6-3 to TRBJ2-3; 9 nucleotides line up with TRBD2. With V trimmed by 2 bases and J by 0 bases, 6 bases remained unmatched. Germline CDR1 reads MNHEY; CDR2 reads SVGEGT. The CDR3 extends over 17 amino acids. CDR3 nucleotides: TGTGCCAGCAGTTACGGGGCTAGCGGGGCTAGCACAGATACGCAGTATTTT. Its translation is CASSYGASGASTDTQYF.

The sample holds many counts of this clonotype. The V and J genes are TRBV10-3 and TRBJ2-2, with 8 bases aligning to TRBD1. With 10 bases clipped from V and 2 bases from J, the junction kept 9 bases outside the gene matches. Germline CDR1 and CDR2: ENHRY and SYGVKD. This CDR3 has 15 amino acids. The CDR3 here is CATSSDRANTGELFF. CDR3 sequence (DNA): TGTGCCACATCCTCGGACAGGGCTAACACCGGGGAGCTGTTTTTT.

V usage is TRBV5-1 and J usage is TRBJ2-1; TRBD2 matches at 14 bases. CDR3 length: 16 amino acids. With 4 bases clipped from V and 8 bases from J, the junction kept 8 bases outside the gene matches. Germline V gene data show CDR1 as SGHRS and CDR2 as YFSETQ. As DNA, the CDR3 is TGCGCCAGCAGCGGTGGACTAGCGGGAGGTCTCGATGAGCAGTTCTTC. It codes for CASSGGLAGGLDEQFF.

This clonotype has more than one count but fewer than ten. The CDR3 is CASSVGARKETQYF. The CDR3 region has the DNA TGTGCCAGCAGTGTGGGTGCGCGGAAAGAGACCCAGTACTTC. The V and J genes are TRBV11-1 and TRBJ2-5, with no clear D. V lost 6 bases and J lost 3, with 14 bases in between. This CDR3 is 14 amino acids long. CDR1 and CDR2 (germline): SGHAT, FQDESV (reference sequence).

This clonotype was observed a handful of times. The rearrangement links TRBV6-6 to TRBJ1-2; no definite D call. The germline CDR1 and CDR2 sequences are MNHNY and SVGAGI (reference sequence). CDR3 length: 18 residues. V was cut by 5 bases and J by 1 base, with 23 bases left in between. The CDR3 sequence is CASSRRGGLIRVNYGYTF. The CDR3 DNA reads as TGTGCCAGCAGTCGCCGGGGAGGCCTAATCCGAGTTAACTATGGCTACACCTTC.

The chain is built from TRBV27 and TRBJ2-7; D may correspond to TRBD1 or TRBD2 (5 bases each). The CDR3 consists of 15 residues. Trimming left V 5 bases short and J 0 bases short, with 14 bases between. Germline V gene data show CDR1 as MNHEY and CDR2 as SMNVEV (reference sequence). The CDR3 DNA follows: TGTGCCAGCAGTGTGGGACCCTCCAGCTCCTACGAGCAGTACGTC. It encodes CASSVGPSSSYEQYV.

This rearrangement joins TRBV5-1 to TRBJ1-4; 7 positions agree with TRBD1. Trimming cost V 0 bases and J 7 bases; bases outside gene matches: 6. The CDR3 is 15 residues long. From germline, CDR1 is SGHRS and CDR2 YFSETQ. The CDR3 coding sequence is TGCGCCAGCAGCTTGGGACAGGGCATCGGTGAAAAACTGTTTTTT. It yields the protein CASSLGQGIGEKLFF.

The CDR3 DNA reads as TGTGCCAGCAGGGGGGCCTCTCACTATGGCTACACCTTC. Protein product: CASRGASHYGYTF. V and J are TRBV11-2 and TRBJ1-2; possible D gene TRBD1, 6 bases. V was pared by 6 bases and J by 3 bases, with 11 bases between. Germline CDR1 reads SGHAT; CDR2 reads FQNNGV. The CDR3 consists of 13 residues.

This clonotype was counted between two and nine times. The chain employs TRBV29-1 and TRBJ1-6, with 9 positions matching TRBD1. The CDR3 contains 13 residues. The J segment lost 7 bases and the V segment lost 6 bases, leaving 4 bases of the junction unmatched. Looked up from germline, CDR1 is SQVTM and CDR2 is ANQGSEA. The CDR3 bases are TGCAGCGTCCGGACAGGGGAGAATTCACCCCTCCACTTT. This translates into CSVRTGENSPLHF.

This clonotype has more than one count but fewer than ten. The rearrangement links TRBV27 to TRBJ1-2; a weak D match, TRBD1 (6 bases). Deletions cut 6 bases from V and 6 bases from J, with 14 bases between. CDR1 MNHEY and CDR2 SMNVEV come from the germline V gene (reference sequence). The CDR3 has 13 residues. The CDR3 spells CASRPRGFDGYTF. DNA for the CDR3: TGTGCCAGCAGACCGAGGGGGTTCGATGGCTACACCTTC.

This sequence joins TRBV7-2 and TRBJ2-5, with D uncertain. Germline-derived CDR1 and CDR2 are SGHTA and FQGNSA. The V and J ends lost 5 bases and 4 bases respectively, with 17 bases between them. There are 15 residues in the CDR3. CDR3 sequence: CASSPAAALRETQYF. The DNA for the CDR3 is TGTGCCAGCAGCCCCGCGGCGGCTCTACGAGAGACCCAGTACTTC.

This clonotype was recorded at least ten times. The chain employs TRBV9 and TRBJ2-3, with 7 nucleotides matching TRBD2. The CDR3 extends over 20 amino acids. The ends lost 1 base at V and 2 bases at J; junction bases unmatched: 19. The V gene's germline CDR1 is SGDLS and CDR2 YYNGEE. CDR3 sequence reads: CASSVTLGGGAPYYTDTQYF. The CDR3 DNA sequence: TGTGCCAGCAGCGTAACCCTGGGGGGAGGGGCGCCTTATTACACAGATACGCAGTATTTT.

This clonotype was found many times. The chain couples TRBV6-5 to TRBJ2-3, with TRBD1 matching over 7 bases. Germline V gene sequence: CDR1 MNHEY, CDR2 SVGAGI. Trimming cost V 5 bases and J 5 bases; bases outside gene matches: 7. This CDR3 region has 14 residues. The CDR3 region is CASSPPGTEDTQYF. CDR3 nucleotides: TGTGCCAGCAGTCCCCCGGGGACAGAAGATACGCAGTATTTT.

The CDR3 spells CASSAGWDDAQHF. In DNA, the CDR3 is TGTGCCAGCTCAGCAGGGTGGGACGACGCCCAGCATTTT. The chain is built from TRBV18 and TRBJ1-5; TRBD1 is a possible D gene (5 bases). V lost 5 bases and J lost 11, with 16 bases in between. The CDR3 consists of 13 residues. The germline V gene has CDR1 KGHSH and CDR2 LQKENI.

The rearrangement uses TRBV19 and TRBJ1-1; D is ambiguous. The germline V gene has CDR1 LNHDA and CDR2 SQIVND (reference sequence). The CDR3 loop spans 16 amino acids. Deletions cut 3 bases from V and 4 bases from J, with 18 bases between. CDR3 nucleotide sequence: TGTGCCAGTAGTATTGGGTTGAGCGCCCCGGCCACTGAAGCTTTCTTT. Translation: CASSIGLSAPATEAFF.

Many counts were recorded for this clonotype. The rearrangement uses TRBV29-1 and TRBJ2-5; 9 bases are a match to TRBD2. This CDR3 is 15 amino acids long. V lost 4 bases, J lost 1 base, and 7 bases stayed unmatched. Germline V gives CDR1 SQVTM, CDR2 ANQGSEA. The chain's CDR3 is CSVGGGEYRQETQYF. CDR3 DNA: TGCAGCGTTGGCGGGGGGGAGTATCGCCAAGAGACCCAGTACTTC.

The chain joins TRBV5-4 to TRBJ1-5; D perhaps matches TRBD1 (6 bases). The V and J ends lost 4 bases and 7 bases respectively, with 12 bases between them. The CDR3 runs 13 residues. The V gene's germline CDR1 is SGHNT and CDR2 YYREEE (reference sequence). The CDR3 spells CASSEGVGQPQHF. CDR3 DNA sequence: TGTGCCAGCAGCGAGGGGGTAGGGCAGCCCCAGCATTTT.

This clonotype was observed a handful of times. The chain employs TRBV7-8 and TRBJ2-1, with 8 bases that match TRBD2. The trim removed 2 bases at V and 4 bases at J, leaving 4 bases unmatched. The CDR3 consists of 15 residues. The germline CDR1 and CDR2 sequences are SGHVS and FQNEAQ. The CDR3 is CASSLTSGRYNEQFF. The CDR3 region has the DNA TGTGCCAGCAGCTTAACTAGCGGACGGTACAATGAGCAGTTCTTC.

This clonotype was detected only a few times. The rearrangement joins TRBV7-2 to TRBJ1-1, with D uncertain. Germline assignment: CDR1 SGHTA and CDR2 FQGNSA. The CDR3 is 13 residues long. The ends were cut back, 3 bases at V and 4 bases at J, with 9 bases in the middle. The CDR3 nucleotides are TGTGCCAGCAGCTTGGAGTACCTCACTGAAGCTTTCTTT. The encoded protein is CASSLEYLTEAFF.

This clonotype showed up many times. One end of the junction is discordant with germline, which a read error may explain. The chain couples TRBV5-1 to TRBJ2-3; 7 bases are a match to TRBD2. The CDR3 spans 14 residues. The germline CDR1 and CDR2 sequences are SGHRS and YFSETQ. The CDR3 DNA sequence: TGTGCCAGCAGCTTGGGCGGGGGAACGGATACGCAGTATTTT. Translation: CASSLGGGTDTQYF.

In the case of this clonotype: A much larger clone lies a single base off, so this may be a read error. V usage is TRBV5-1 and J usage is TRBJ2-3, with D maybe TRBD1 (5 bases). Germline V gene sequence: CDR1 SGHRS, CDR2 YFSETQ. There are 14 residues in the CDR3. The CDR3 region is CDSSFRTSTDTQYF. The CDR3 DNA is TGCGACAGCAGCTTCCGGACAAGCACAGATACGCAGTATTTT.

V and J are TRBV6-5 and TRBJ2-7; the match to TRBD1 covers 7 bases. V shed 6 bases, J shed 6 bases, and the junction held 11 bases outside the gene matches. The CDR3 loop spans 14 amino acids. The V gene's germline CDR1 is MNHEY and CDR2 SVGAGI. CDR3 in amino acids: CASSRQGFLSEQYV. CDR3 in DNA: TGTGCCAGCAGCCGACAGGGTTTTCTATCCGAGCAGTACGTC.